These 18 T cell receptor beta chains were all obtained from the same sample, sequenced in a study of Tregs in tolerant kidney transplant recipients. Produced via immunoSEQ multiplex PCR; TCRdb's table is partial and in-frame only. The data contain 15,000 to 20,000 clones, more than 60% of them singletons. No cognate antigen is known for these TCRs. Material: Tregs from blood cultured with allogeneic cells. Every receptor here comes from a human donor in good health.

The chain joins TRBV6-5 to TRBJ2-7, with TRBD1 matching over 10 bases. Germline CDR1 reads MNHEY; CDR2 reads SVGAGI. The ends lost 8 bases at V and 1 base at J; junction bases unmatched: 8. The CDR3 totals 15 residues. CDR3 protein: CASPSRDRGSYEQYF. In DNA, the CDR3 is TGTGCCAGCCCCAGTAGGGACAGGGGTTCCTACGAGCAGTACTTC.

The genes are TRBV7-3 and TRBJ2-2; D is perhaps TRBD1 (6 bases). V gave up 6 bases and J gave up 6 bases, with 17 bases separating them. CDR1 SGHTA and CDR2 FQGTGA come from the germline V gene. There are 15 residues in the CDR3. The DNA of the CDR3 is TGTGCCAGCAGGGCCGGGACACAGGTGTCCGGGGAGCTGTTTTTT. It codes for CASRAGTQVSGELFF.

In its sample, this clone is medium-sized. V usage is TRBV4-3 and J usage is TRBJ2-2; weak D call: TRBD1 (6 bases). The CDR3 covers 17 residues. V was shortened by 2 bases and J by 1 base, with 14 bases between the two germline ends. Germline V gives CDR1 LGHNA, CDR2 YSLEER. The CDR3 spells CASSQKMHRVNTGELFF. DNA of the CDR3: TGCGCCAGCAGCCAAAAAATGCACAGGGTGAACACCGGGGAGCTGTTTTTT.

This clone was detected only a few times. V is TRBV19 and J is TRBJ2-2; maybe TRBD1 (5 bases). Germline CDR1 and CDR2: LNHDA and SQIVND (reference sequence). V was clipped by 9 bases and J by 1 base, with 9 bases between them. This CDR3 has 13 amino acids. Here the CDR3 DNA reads TGTGCCAGCCAGGGCCGGAACACCGGGGAGCTGTTTTTT. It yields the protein CASQGRNTGELFF. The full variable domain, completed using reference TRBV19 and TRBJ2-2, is DGGITQSPKYLFRKEGQNVTLSCEQNLNHDAMYWYRQDPGQGLRLIYYSQIVNDFQKGDIAEGYSVSREKKESFPLTVTSAQKNPTAFYLCASQGRNTGELFFGEGSRLTVL.

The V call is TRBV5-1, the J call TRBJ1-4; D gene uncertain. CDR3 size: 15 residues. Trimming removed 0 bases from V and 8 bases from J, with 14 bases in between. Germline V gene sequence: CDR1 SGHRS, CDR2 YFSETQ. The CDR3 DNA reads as TGCGCCAGCAGCTTGGAAGGAGCTCACGCGGAAAAACTGTTTTTT. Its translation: CASSLEGAHAEKLFF.

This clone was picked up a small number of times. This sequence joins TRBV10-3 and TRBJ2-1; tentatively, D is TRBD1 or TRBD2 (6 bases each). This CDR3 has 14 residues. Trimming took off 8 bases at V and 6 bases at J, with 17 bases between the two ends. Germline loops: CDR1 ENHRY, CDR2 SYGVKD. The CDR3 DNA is TGTGCCATCCATAAGGGGGGCCTAGGCAATGAGCAGTTCTTC. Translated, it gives CAIHKGGLGNEQFF.

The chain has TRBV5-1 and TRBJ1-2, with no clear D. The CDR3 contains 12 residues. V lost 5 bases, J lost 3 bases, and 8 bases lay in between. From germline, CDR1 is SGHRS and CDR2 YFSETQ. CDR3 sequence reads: CASRAGYYGYTF. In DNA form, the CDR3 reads TGCGCCAGCAGAGCAGGATACTATGGCTACACCTTC.

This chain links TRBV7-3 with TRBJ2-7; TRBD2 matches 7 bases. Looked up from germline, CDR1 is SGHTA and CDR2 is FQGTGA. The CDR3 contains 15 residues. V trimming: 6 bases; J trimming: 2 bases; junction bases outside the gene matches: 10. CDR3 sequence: CASSVERGSPYEQYF. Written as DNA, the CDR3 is TGTGCCAGCAGTGTCGAGCGGGGCTCACCCTACGAGCAGTACTTC.

This CDR3 is CASSPPVQTGGYTF. The CDR3 region has the DNA TGTGCCAGCTCACCACCGGTACAGACGGGGGGCTACACCTTC. This chain uses TRBV18 with TRBJ1-2; the D is unclear. Trimming cost V 0 bases and J 8 bases, with 13 bases left between them. The CDR3 extends over 14 amino acids. Germline CDR1 reads KGHSH; CDR2 reads LQKENI.

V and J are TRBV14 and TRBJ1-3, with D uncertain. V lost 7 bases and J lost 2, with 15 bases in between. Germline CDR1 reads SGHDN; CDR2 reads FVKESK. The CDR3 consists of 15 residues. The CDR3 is CASTSNWGTGNTIYF. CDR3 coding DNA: TGTGCCAGCACTTCAAATTGGGGTACTGGAAACACCATATATTTT.

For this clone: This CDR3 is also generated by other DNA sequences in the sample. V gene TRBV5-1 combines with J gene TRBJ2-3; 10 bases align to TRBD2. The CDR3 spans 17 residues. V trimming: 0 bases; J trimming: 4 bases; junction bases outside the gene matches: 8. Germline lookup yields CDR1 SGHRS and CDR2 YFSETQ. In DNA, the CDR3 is TGCGCCAGCAGCTTGGACGCAGCGGGAGGGGGGGCAGATACGCAGTATTTT. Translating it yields CASSLDAAGGGADTQYF. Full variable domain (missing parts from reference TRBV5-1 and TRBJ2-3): KAGVTQTPRYLIKTRGQQVTLSCSPISGHRSVSWYQQTPGQGLQFLFEYFSETQRNKGNFPGRFSGRQFSNSRSEMNVSTLELGDSALYLCASSLDAAGGGADTQYFGPGTRLTVL.

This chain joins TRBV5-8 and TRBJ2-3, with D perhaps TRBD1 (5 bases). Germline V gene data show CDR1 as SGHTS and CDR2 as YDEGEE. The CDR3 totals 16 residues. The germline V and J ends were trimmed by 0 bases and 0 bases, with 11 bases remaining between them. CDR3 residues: CASSLGQPSSTDTQYF. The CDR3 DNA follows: TGTGCCAGCAGCTTGGGACAGCCAAGTAGCACAGATACGCAGTATTTT.

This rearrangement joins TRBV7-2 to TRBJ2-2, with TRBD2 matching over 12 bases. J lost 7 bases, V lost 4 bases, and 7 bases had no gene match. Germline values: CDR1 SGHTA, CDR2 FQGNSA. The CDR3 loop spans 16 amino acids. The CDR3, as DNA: TGTGCCAGCAGCTCTCTAGCGGGAGGGCGGAGCGGGGAGCTGTTTTTT. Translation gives CASSSLAGGRSGELFF.

CDR3 residues: CASSFKPPGLARETQYF. The CDR3 coding sequence is TGTGCCAGCAGCTTTAAACCGCCCGGACTAGCGAGGGAGACCCAGTACTTC. The chain combines TRBV7-6 with TRBJ2-5, with TRBD2 matching over 9 bases. With 3 bases clipped from V and 5 bases from J, the junction kept 13 bases outside the gene matches. Germline-derived CDR1 and CDR2 are SGHVS and FNYEAQ. There are 17 residues in the CDR3.

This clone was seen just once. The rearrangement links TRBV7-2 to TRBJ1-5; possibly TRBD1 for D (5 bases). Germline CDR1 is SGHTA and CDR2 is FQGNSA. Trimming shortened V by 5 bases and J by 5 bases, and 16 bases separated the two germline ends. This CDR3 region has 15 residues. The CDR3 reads CASSPGRQTYQPQHF. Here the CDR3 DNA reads TGTGCCAGCAGCCCAGGTCGACAGACCTATCAGCCCCAGCATTTT. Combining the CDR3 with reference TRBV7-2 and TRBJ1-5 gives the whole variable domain GAGVSQSPSNKVTEKGKDVELRCDPISGHTALYWYRQSLGQGLEFLIYFQGNSAPDKSGLPSDRFSAERTGGSVSTLTIQRTQQEDSAVYLCASSPGRQTYQPQHFGDGTRLSIL.

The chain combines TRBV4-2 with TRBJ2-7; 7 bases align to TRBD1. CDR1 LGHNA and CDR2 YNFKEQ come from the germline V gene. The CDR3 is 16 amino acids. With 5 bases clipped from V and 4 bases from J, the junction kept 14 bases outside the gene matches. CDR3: CASSFASGTASYEQYF. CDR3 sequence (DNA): TGTGCCAGCAGCTTCGCCTCCGGGACAGCTTCTTACGAGCAGTACTTC.

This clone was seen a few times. The CDR3 spells CATDLAGTDTQYF. The DNA of the CDR3 is TGTGCCACTGACCTAGCGGGGACAGATACGCAGTATTTT. The genes are TRBV2 and TRBJ2-3, with 9 bases identical to TRBD2. The CDR3 consists of 13 residues. The trim removed 10 bases at V and 3 bases at J, leaving 5 bases unmatched. The germline gives CDR1 SNHLY, CDR2 FYNNEI.

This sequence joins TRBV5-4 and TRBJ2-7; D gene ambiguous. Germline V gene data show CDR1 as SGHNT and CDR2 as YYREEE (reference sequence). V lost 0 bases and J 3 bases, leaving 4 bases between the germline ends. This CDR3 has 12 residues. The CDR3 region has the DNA TGTGCCAGCAGCTTGGTTGTCTACGAGCAGTACTTC. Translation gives CASSLVVYEQYF.